The 7 T cell receptor beta chains listed next were all sequenced from one sample in a study of shared clonotypes between healthy human individuals. TCRdb keeps only in-frame clones here, not all; method: immunoSEQ multiplex PCR. The sample lists some 1.4 million clones, roughly 96% occurring once. The sample was naive CD4+ T cells sorted from blood. Subset noted: CD45RA+ positively selected. All receptors come from a man aged 25 to 40 in good health.

The chain has TRBV7-8 and TRBJ1-1; D is ambiguous. V was cut by 0 bases and J by 1 base, with 9 bases left in between. Germline CDR1 reads SGHVS; CDR2 reads FQNEAQ. This CDR3 is 15 amino acids long. CDR3 sequence reads: CASSLARVENTEAFF. The CDR3 bases are TGTGCCAGCAGCTTAGCGCGAGTAGAGAACACTGAAGCTTTCTTT.

The chain links TRBV2 to TRBJ1-2, with 8 bases aligning to TRBD1. With V trimmed by 4 bases and J by 0 bases, 4 bases remained unmatched. CDR1 and CDR2 from the germline V gene are SNHLY and FYNNEI. This CDR3 has 15 amino acids. CDR3 in amino acids: CASSGIRGPNYGYTF. DNA for the CDR3: TGTGCCAGCAGTGGAATCAGGGGGCCTAACTATGGCTACACCTTC.

About this clone: The same CDR3 arises from other DNA sequences in this sample as well. The chain links TRBV7-2 to TRBJ2-7; D is unclear. Per germline, CDR1 SGHTA and CDR2 FQGNSA. Trimming removed 3 bases from V and 4 bases from J, with 7 bases in between. This CDR3 is built from 12 residues. The CDR3: CASSLVRYEQYF. The CDR3 nucleotides read TGTGCCAGCAGCTTGGTAAGGTACGAGCAGTACTTC.

This chain connects TRBV5-5 to TRBJ2-7; D might be TRBD2 (5 bases). This CDR3 spans 14 amino acids. Germline values: CDR1 SGHKS, CDR2 YYEKEE (reference sequence). V shed 2 bases and J shed 0 bases, with 9 bases lying between them. CDR3 coding DNA: TGTGCCAGCAGCTTAGGAGCGGCCTCCTACGAGCAGTACTTC. As protein: CASSLGAASYEQYF.

This chain uses TRBV27 with TRBJ2-7; 7 nucleotides agree with TRBD1. J was trimmed by 3 bases and V by 5 bases; bases with no gene match: 7. The CDR3 is made up of 14 amino acids. CDR1 and CDR2 from the germline V gene are MNHEY and SMNVEV (reference sequence). CDR3 in DNA: TGTGCCAGCAGTGGAAGTTCAGGGGGCTACGAGCAGTACTTC. This translates into CASSGSSGGYEQYF.

The rearrangement joins TRBV5-4 to TRBJ2-7; 7 bases align to TRBD2. The CDR3 runs to 15 residues. V was pared by 0 bases and J by 3 bases, with 6 bases of the junction left unmatched. Germline-derived CDR1 and CDR2 are SGHNT and YYREEE (reference sequence). The CDR3 bases are TGTGCCAGCAGCTTGGCTGCGGGAGTAGTCTACGAGCAGTACTTC. Its protein product is CASSLAAGVVYEQYF.

Concerning this clone itself: This same CDR3 is encoded by further DNA sequences in the sample. CDR3 region: CASSKGGLAGSYNEQFF. The CDR3 nucleotides are TGTGCCAGCAGCAAGGGGGGACTAGCGGGATCCTACAATGAGCAGTTCTTC. This rearrangement joins TRBV7-9 to TRBJ2-1; 13 bases are shared with TRBD2. CDR3 length equals 17 residues. V was pared by 5 bases and J by 1 base, with 5 bases of the junction left unmatched. Germline loops: CDR1 SEHNR, CDR2 FQNEAQ (reference sequence).